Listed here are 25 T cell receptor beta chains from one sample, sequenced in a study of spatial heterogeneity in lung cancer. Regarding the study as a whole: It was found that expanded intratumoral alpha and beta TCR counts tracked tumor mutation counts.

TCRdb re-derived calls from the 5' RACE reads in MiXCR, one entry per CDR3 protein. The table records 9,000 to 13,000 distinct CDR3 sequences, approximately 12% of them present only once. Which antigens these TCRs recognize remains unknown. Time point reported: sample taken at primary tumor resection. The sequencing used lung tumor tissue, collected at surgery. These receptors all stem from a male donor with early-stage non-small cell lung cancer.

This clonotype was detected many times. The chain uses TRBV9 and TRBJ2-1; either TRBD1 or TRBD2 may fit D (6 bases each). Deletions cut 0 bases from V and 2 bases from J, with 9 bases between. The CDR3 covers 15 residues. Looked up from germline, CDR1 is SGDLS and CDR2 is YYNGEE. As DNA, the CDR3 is TGTGCCAGCAGCGTAGGGGGGGCAGCCTACAATGAGCAGTTCTTC. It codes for CASSVGGAAYNEQFF.

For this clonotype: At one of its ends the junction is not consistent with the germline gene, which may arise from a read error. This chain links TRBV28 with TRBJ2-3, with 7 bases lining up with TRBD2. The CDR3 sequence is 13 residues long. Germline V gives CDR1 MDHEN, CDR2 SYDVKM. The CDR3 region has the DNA TGTGTCAGCAACGGGGGGAGCACAGATACGCAGTATTTT. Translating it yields CVSNGGSTDTQYF.

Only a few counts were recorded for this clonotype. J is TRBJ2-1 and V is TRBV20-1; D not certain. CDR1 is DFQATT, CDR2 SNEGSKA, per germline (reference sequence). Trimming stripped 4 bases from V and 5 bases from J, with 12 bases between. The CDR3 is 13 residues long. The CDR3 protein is CSATHDYHNEQFF. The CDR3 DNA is TGCAGTGCTACTCACGATTACCACAATGAGCAGTTCTTC.

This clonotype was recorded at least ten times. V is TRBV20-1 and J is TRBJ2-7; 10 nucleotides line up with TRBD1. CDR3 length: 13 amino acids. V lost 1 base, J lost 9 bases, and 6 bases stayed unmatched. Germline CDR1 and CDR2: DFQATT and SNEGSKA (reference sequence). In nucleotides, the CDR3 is TGCAGTGCTAGAGCCGGGACAGGGGCGGGGCAGTACTTC. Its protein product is CSARAGTGAGQYF.

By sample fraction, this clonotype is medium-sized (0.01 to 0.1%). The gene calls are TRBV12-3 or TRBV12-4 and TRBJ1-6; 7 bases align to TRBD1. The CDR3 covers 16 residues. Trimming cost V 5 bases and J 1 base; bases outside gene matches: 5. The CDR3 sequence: CASSPDRASYNSPLHF. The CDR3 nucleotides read TGTGCCAGCAGTCCTGACAGGGCGTCCTATAATTCACCCCTCCACTTT.

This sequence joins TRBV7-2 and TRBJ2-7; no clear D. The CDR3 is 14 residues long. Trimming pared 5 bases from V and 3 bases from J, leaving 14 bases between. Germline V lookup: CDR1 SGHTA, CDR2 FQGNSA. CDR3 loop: CASSRPGGYYEQYF. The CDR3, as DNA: TGTGCCAGCAGCCGACCGGGTGGATACTACGAGCAGTACTTC. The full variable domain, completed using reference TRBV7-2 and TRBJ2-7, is GAGVSQSPSNKVTEKGKDVELRCDPISGHTALYWYRQSLGQGLEFLIYFQGNSAPDKSGLPSDRFSAERTGGSVSTLTIQRTQQEDSAVYLCASSRPGGYYEQYFGPGTRLTVT.

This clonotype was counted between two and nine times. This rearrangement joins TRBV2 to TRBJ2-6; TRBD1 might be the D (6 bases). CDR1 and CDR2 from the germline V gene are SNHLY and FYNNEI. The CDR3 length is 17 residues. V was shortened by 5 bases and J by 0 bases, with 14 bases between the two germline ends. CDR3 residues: CASSIGQISSGANVLTF. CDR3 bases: TGTGCCAGCAGTATTGGACAGATAAGCTCTGGGGCCAACGTCCTGACTTTC.

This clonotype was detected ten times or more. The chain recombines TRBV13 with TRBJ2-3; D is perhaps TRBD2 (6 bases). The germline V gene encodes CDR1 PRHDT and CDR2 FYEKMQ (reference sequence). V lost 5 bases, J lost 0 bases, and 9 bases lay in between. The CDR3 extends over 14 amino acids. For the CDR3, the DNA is TGTGCCAGCAGCCGCGGGGTCAGCACAGATACGCAGTATTTT. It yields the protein CASSRGVSTDTQYF.

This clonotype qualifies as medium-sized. This chain's CDR3 is CASKWTGTHTEAFF. CDR3 in DNA: TGTGCCAGCAAGTGGACAGGCACGCACACTGAAGCTTTCTTT. This chain links TRBV2 with TRBJ1-1, with 7 bases that match TRBD1. Germline lookup yields CDR1 SNHLY and CDR2 FYNNEI. This CDR3 has 14 residues. With 7 bases clipped from V and 3 bases from J, the junction kept 8 bases outside the gene matches.

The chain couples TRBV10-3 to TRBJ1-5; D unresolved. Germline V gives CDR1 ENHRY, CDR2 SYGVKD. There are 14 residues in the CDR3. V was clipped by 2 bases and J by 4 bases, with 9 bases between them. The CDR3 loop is CAISEVDGNQPQHF. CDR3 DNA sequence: TGTGCCATCAGTGAGGTGGACGGAAATCAGCCCCAGCATTTT.

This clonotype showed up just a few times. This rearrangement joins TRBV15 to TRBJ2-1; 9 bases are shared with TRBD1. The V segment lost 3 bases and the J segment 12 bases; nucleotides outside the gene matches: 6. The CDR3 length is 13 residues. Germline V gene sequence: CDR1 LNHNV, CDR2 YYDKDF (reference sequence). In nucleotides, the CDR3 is TGTGCCACCAGCAGTTCCCCGGACAGGGGGCAGTTCTTC. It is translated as CATSSSPDRGQFF.

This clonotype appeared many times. The CDR3 DNA sequence: TGCAGTGCTAGATTGGGGGGGCGCTCCTACGAGCAGTACTTC. It encodes CSARLGGRSYEQYF. This chain links TRBV20-1 with TRBJ2-7; weak D call: TRBD2 (7 bases). Germline CDR1 DFQATT, CDR2 SNEGSKA (reference sequence). With 2 bases removed from V and 0 bases from J, the gap between germline ends came to 11 bases. The CDR3 has 14 residues.

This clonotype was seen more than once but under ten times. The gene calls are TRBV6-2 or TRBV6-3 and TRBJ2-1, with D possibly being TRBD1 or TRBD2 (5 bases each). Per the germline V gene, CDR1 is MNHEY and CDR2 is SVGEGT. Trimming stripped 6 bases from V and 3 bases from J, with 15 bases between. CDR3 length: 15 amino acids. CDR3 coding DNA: TGTGCCAGCAGCCGGGACGGACGATTCTACAATGAGCAGTTCTTC. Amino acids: CASSRDGRFYNEQFF.

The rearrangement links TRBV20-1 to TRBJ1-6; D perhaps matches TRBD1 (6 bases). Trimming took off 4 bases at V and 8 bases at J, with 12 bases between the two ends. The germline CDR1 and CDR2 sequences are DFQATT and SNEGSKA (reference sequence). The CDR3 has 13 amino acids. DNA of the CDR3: TGCAGTGCTAAAGGGGGTTGGGATTCACCCCTCCACTTT. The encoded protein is CSAKGGWDSPLHF.

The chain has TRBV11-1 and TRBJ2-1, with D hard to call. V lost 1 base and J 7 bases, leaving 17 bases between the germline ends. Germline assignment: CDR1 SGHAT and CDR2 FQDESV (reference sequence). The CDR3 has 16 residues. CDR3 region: CASSLVTGTTGNEQFF. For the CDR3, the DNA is TGTGCCAGCAGCTTAGTAACCGGTACAACTGGGAATGAGCAGTTCTTC.

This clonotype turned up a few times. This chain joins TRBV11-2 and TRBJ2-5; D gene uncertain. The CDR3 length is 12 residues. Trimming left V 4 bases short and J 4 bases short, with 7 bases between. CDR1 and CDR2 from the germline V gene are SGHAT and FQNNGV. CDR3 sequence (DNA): TGTGCCAGCAGCTCCAACCGAGAGACCCAGTACTTC. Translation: CASSSNRETQYF.

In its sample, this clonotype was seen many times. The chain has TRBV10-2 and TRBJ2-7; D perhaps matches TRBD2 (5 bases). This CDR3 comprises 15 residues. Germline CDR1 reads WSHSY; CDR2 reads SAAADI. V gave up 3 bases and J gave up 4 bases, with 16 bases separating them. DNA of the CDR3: TGCGCCAGCAGTGAACTAGAAAGGTTAGCGTACGAGCAGTACTTC. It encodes CASSELERLAYEQYF.

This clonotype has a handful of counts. The CDR3 bases are TGCAGTGCTAGTCAGGGAGCGGGAGCGGAGACCCAGTACTTC. Translation gives CSASQGAGAETQYF. This chain links TRBV20-1 with TRBJ2-5, with TRBD2 matching over 8 bases. Looked up from germline, CDR1 is DFQATT and CDR2 is SNEGSKA (reference sequence). CDR3 length: 14 residues. The J segment lost 5 bases and the V segment lost 3 bases, leaving 8 bases of the junction unmatched.

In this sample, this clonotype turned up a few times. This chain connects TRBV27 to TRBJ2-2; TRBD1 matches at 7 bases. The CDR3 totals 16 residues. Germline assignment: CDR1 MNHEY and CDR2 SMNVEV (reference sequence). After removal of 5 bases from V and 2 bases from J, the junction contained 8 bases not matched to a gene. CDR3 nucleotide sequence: TGTGCCAGCAGTCCTTCGGGACAGATAAACACCGGGGAGCTGTTTTTT. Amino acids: CASSPSGQINTGELFF.

The CDR3 bases are TGTGCCAGCAGTTACCAGGGCGAGCAGTACTTC. Amino acids: CASSYQGEQYF. This chain links TRBV6-5 with TRBJ2-7, with a weak D call TRBD1 (5 bases). There are 11 residues in the CDR3. Germline V gene data show CDR1 as MNHEY and CDR2 as SVGAGI. V lost 2 bases to trimming and J lost 6 bases, with 5 bases between them.

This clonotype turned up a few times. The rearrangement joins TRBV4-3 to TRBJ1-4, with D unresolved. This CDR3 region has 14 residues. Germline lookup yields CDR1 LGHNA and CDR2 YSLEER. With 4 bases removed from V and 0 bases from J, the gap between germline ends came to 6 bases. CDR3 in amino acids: CASSPTATNEKLFF. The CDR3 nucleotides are TGCGCCAGCAGCCCGACTGCAACTAATGAAAAACTGTTTTTT.

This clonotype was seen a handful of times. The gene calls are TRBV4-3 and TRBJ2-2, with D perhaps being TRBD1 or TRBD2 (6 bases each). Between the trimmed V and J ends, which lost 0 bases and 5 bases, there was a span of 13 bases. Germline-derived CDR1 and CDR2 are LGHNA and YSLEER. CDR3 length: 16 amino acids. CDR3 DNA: TGCGCCAGCAGCCAAGATCCGGGGGCTAGGACCGGGGAGCTGTTTTTT. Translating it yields CASSQDPGARTGELFF.

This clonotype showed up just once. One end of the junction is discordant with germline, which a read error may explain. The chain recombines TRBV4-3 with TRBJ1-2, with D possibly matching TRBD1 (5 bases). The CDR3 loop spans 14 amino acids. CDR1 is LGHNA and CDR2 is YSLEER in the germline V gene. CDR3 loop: CTSSREDTNYGYTF. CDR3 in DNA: TGCACCAGCAGCCGGGAGGACACCAACTATGGCTACACCTTC.

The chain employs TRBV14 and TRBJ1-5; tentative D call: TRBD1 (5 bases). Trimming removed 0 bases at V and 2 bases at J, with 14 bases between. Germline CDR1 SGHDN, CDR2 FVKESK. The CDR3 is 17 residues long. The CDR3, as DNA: TGTGCCAGCAGCCAAGACAGGGAGGGGCGCGGCAATCAGCCCCAGCATTTT. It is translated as CASSQDREGRGNQPQHF.

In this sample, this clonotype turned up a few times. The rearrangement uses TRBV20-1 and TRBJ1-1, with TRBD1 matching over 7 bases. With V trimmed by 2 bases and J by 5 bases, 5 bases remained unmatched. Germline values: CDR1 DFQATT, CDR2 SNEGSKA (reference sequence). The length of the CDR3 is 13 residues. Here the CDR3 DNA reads TGCAGTGCTAGATTGGACAGGTTTACTGAAGCTTTCTTT. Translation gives CSARLDRFTEAFF.